This T cell receptor beta chain derives from a study of cytomegalovirus exposure and HLA in healthy donors. V lost 3 bases to trimming and J lost 4 bases, with 12 bases between them. This CDR3 is built from 14 residues. Per germline, CDR1 MDHEN and CDR2 SYDVKM. This clone was counted once. Its specificity is unknown. Assay: immunoSEQ multiplex PCR; the TCRdb copy retains only in-frame clones and omits some. The repertoire holds roughly 330,000 clones, with roughly 87% as singletons. Study conclusions and caveats: The classifier, whose performance was assessed in both the original and validation cohorts, reportedly diagnosed cytomegalovirus status with high specificity and sensitivity. Under in vitro conditions, three CMV-associated chains were confirmed as specific for CMV antigens. Many donors shared some public TCRs, even though most TCR sequences were rare. Researchers catalogued 160 or so TCR beta chains as cytomegalovirus-associated.

Sequenced input: PBMCs. The source of this sequence is a woman aged 25 to 45 in good health and CMV-seropositive. V and J are TRBV28 and TRBJ1-1; unclear D gene. CDR3 amino acids: CASSFQARSTEAFF. The CDR3 nucleotides read TGTGCCAGCAGTTTTCAGGCCCGGAGCACTGAAGCTTTCTTT.